The source of this T cell receptor (beta chain) is a study of blood T cell repertoires in COVID-19. Overall study: From the United States, Italy and Spain came samples of acute and convalescent COVID-19.

Original data processing: Estimation of nucleated cell counts was performed using reference gene primer amplification. TCRdb's table, derived via immunoSEQ multiplex PCR, lists solely in-frame clones and lacks some. V and J calls and clone size are those listed in that table; D and trimming were worked out from the DNA. The sample contains hundreds of thousands of clones, roughly nine tenths of which appear only once. The CDR3 runs to 15 residues. Germline CDR1 is SGHRS and CDR2 is YFSETQ. J gave up 2 bases and V 5 bases, and 9 bases lay outside the gene matches. This receptor was obtained from a woman in her fifties or sixties with acute or convalescent COVID-19. J is TRBJ2-5 and V is TRBV5-1; 7 positions match TRBD1. Specimen: peripheral blood. The CDR3 is CASRPDAGGQETQYF. Here the CDR3 DNA reads TGCGCCAGCAGACCAGACGCAGGGGGTCAAGAGACCCAGTACTTC.